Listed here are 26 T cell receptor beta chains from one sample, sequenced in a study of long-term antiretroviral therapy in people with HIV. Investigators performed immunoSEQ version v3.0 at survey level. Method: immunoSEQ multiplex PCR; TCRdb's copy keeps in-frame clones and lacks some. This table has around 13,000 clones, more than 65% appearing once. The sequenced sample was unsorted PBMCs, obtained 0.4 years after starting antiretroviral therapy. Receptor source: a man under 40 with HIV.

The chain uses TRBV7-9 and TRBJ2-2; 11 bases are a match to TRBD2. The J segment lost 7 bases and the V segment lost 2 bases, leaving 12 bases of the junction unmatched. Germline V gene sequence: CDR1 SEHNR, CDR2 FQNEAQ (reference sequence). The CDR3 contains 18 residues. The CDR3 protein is CASSLRLAGGPGHGELFF. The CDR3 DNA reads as TGTGCCAGCAGCTTAAGGCTAGCGGGAGGTCCGGGGCACGGGGAGCTGTTTTTT. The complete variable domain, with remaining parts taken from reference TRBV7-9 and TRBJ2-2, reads DTGVSQNPRHKITKRGQNVTFRCDPISEHNRLYWYRQTLGQGPEFLTYFQNEAQLEKSRLLSDRFSAERPKGSFSTLEIQRTEQGDSAMYLCASSLRLAGGPGHGELFFGEGSRLTVL.

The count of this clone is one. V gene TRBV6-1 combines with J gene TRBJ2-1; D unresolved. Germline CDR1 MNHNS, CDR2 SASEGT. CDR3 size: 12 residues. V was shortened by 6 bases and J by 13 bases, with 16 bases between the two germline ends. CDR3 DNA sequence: TGTGCCAGCAGCATTGTAGGGAACGAACAGTTCTTC. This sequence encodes CASSIVGNEQFF.

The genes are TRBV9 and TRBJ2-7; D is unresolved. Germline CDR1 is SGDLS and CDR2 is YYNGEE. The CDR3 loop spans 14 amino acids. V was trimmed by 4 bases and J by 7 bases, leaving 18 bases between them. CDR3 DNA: TGTGCCAGCAGCTCCCCTTCAAGTTTGGGAGAGCAGTACTTC. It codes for CASSSPSSLGEQYF.

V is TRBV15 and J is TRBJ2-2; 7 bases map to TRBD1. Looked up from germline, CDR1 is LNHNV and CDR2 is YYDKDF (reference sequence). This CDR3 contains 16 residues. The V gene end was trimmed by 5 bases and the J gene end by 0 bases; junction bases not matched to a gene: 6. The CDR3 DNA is TGTGCCACCAGCGGGGGACAGCCTTCGAACACCGGGGAGCTGTTTTTT. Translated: CATSGGQPSNTGELFF.

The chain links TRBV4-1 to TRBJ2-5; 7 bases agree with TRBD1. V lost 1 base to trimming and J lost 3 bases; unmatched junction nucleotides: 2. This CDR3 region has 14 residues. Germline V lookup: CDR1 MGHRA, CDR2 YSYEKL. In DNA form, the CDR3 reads TGCGCCAGCAGCCAAGGGACAGGAAAAGAGACCCAGTACTTC. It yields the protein CASSQGTGKETQYF.

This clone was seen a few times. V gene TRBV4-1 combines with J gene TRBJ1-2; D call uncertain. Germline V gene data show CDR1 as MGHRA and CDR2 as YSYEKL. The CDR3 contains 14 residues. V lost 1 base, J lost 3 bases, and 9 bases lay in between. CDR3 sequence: CASSQGRAYYGYTF. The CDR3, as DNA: TGCGCCAGCAGCCAAGGAAGAGCCTACTATGGCTACACCTTC.

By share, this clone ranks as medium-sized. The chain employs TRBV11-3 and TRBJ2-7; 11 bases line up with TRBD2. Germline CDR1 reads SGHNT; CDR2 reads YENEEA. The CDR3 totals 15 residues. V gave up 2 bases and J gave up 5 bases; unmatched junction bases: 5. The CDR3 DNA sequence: TGTGCCAGCAGCTTAACTAGCGGGAGTTTAAACGAGCAGTACTTC. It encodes CASSLTSGSLNEQYF.

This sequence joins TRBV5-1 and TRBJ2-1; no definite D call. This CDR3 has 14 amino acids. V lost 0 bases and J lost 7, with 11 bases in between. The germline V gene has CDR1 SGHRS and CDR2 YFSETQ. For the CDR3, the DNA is TGCGCCAGCAGCTTGGGATCTAATAGAAATGAGCAGTTCTTC. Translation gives CASSLGSNRNEQFF.

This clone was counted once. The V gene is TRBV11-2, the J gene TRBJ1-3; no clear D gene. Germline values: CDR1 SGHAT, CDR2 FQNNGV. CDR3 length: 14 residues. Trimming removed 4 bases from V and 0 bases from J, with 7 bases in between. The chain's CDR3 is CASSSGLSGNTIYF. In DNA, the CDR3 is TGTGCCAGCAGCTCGGGCCTCTCTGGAAACACCATATATTTT.

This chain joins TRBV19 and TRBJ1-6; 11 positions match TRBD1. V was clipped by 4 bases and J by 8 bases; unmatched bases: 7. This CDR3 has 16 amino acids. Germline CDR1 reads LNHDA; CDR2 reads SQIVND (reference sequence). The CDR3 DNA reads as TGTGCCAGTAGTAGCTTCCCGGGACAGGGGGATTCACCCCTCCACTTT. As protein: CASSSFPGQGDSPLHF.

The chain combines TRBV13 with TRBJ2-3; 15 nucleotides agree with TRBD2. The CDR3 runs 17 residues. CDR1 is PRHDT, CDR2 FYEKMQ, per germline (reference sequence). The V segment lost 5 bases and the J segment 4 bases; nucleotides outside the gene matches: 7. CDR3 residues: CASSAGTSGRFSDTQYF. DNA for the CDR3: TGTGCCAGCAGCGCCGGGACTAGCGGGAGGTTCTCAGATACGCAGTATTTT.

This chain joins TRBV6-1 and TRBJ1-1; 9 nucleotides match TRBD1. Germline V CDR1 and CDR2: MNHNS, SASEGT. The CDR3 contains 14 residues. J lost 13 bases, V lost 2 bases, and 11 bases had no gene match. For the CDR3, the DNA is TGTGCCAGCAGTGAAACGTCAAGGGACAGGGAGTATTTCTTT. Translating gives CASSETSRDREYFF.

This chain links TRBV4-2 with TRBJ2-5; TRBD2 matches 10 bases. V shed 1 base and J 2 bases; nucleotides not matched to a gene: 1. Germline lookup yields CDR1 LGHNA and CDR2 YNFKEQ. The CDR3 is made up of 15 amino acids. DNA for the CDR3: TGTGCCAGCAGCCAAGGGACTAGCGGACAAGAGACCCAGTACTTC. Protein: CASSQGTSGQETQYF.

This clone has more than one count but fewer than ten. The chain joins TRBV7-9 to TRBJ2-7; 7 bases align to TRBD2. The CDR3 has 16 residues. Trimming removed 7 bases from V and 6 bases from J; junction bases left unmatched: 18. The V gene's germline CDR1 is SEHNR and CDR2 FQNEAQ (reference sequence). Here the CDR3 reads CASTLAAGVRSSEQYF. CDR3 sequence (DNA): TGTGCCAGCACCCTGGCGGCGGGAGTAAGGTCGTCCGAGCAGTACTTC.

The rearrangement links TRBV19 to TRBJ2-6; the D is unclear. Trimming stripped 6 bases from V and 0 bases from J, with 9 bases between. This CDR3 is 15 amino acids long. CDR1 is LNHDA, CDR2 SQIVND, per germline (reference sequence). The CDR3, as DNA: TGTGCCAGTAGACATATTACCTCTGGGGCCAACGTCCTGACTTTC. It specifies CASRHITSGANVLTF.

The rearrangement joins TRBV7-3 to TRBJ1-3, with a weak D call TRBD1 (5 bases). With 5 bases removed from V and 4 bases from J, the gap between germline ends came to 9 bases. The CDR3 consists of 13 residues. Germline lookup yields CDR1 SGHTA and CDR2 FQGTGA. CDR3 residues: CASSAGTGNTIYF. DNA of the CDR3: TGTGCCAGCAGCGCTGGGACGGGAAACACCATATATTTT.

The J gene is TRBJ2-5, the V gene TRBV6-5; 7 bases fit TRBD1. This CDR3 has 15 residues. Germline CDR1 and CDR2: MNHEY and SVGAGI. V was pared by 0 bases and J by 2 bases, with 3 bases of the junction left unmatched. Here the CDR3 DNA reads TGTGCCAGCAGTTACTCGGGACAGCGACAAGAGACCCAGTACTTC. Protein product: CASSYSGQRQETQYF.

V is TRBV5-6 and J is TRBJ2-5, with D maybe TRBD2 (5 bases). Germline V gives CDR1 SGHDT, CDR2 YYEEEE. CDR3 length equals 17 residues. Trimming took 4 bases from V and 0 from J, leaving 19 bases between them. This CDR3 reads CASSPLKLAMYQETQYF. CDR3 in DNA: TGTGCCAGCAGCCCGCTGAAGTTAGCGATGTACCAAGAGACCCAGTACTTC.

The CDR3 bases are TGTGCCAGCAGCTTAGTTACAGGGAACTACGAGCAGTACTTC. Amino acid sequence: CASSLVTGNYEQYF. The J gene is TRBJ2-7, the V gene TRBV7-9, with a possible D match to TRBD1 (6 bases). Germline loops: CDR1 SEHNR, CDR2 FQNEAQ (reference sequence). With 1 base removed from V and 3 bases from J, the gap between germline ends came to 10 bases. The CDR3 runs 14 residues.

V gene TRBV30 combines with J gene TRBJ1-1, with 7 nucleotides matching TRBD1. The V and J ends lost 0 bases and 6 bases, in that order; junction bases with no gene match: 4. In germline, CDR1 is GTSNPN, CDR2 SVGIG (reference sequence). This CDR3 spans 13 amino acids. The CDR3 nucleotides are TGTGCCTGGAGTGTAGGGACAGTGGCTGAAGCTTTCTTT. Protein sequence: CAWSVGTVAEAFF.

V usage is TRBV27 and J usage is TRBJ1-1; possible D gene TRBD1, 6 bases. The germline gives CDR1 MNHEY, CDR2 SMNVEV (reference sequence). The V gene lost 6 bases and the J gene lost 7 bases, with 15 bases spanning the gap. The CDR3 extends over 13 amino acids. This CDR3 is CASRGAGRVEAFF. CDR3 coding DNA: TGTGCCAGCAGGGGGGCCGGTAGAGTTGAAGCTTTCTTT.

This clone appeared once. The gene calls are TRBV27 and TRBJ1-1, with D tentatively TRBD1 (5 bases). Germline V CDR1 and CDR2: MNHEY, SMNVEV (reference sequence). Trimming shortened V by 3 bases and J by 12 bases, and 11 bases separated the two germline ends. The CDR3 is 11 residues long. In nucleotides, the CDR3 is TGTGCCAGCAGTTTTGGACATATAACTTTCTTT. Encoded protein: CASSFGHITFF.

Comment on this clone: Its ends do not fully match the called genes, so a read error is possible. The CDR3 is CASIQRQAAGRPEAFF. CDR3 bases: TGCGCCAGCATTCAAAGACAGGCAGCTGGAAGGCCTGAAGCTTTCTTT. The gene calls are TRBV23-1 and TRBJ1-1; weak D call: TRBD1 (6 bases). TRBV23-1 is flagged as an ORF with uncertain function. CDR3 length: 16 amino acids.

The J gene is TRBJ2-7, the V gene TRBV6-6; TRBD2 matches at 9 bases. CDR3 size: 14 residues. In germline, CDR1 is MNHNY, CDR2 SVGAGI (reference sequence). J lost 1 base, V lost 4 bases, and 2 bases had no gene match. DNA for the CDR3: TGTGCCAGCAGTTTGGGACTAGCATCCTACGAGCAGTACTTC. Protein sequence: CASSLGLASYEQYF.

The CDR3, as DNA: TGTGCCAGCAGCTTAGACGCGTCTGAAGCTTTCTTT. Protein sequence: CASSLDASEAFF. The chain joins TRBV7-8 to TRBJ1-1, with D unclear. V was pared by 1 base and J by 6 bases, with 6 bases between. The germline V gene encodes CDR1 SGHVS and CDR2 FQNEAQ. The CDR3 spans 12 residues.

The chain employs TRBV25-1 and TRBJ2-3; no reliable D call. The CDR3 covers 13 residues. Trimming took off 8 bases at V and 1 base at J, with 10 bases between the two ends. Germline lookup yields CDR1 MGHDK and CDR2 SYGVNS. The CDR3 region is CASATGGTDTQYF. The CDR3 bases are TGTGCCAGCGCAACGGGTGGCACAGATACGCAGTATTTT.